A selection of T cell receptor beta chains follows, all from one sample in a study of response to subunit inactivated influenza vaccine. TCRdb passed the RT-PCR reads through MiXCR, listing each CDR3 protein once. The table has about 480,000 distinct CDR3 sequences, over 9.5% seen once. Sequencing used PBMCs from blood, obtained 40 to 50 days after vaccination. All receptors come from a man aged 50 to 59 who received an inactivated influenza vaccine. The CDR3 runs from the conserved cysteine through the conserved F or W. D genes are given only for firm matches. For some rows the clone size is stated as once, few or many, or as a class when expanded; others skip it.

TRBJ1-5	TRBV12-3/TRBV12-4	few	TRBD1	TGTGCCAGCAGTAAGGGACAGGGCAATCAGCCCCAGCATTTT	CASSKGQGNQPQHF
TRBJ2-7	TRBV2	many	TRBD2	TGTGCCAGCAGTGTGCTAGCGGGTACCTACGAGCAGTACTTC	CASSVLAGTYEQYF
TRBJ2-7	TRBV10-3	few	TRBD1	TGTGCCATCAGTGTGGGACAGGGCTACGAGCAGTACTTC	CAISVGQGYEQYF
TRBJ2-4	TRBV7-2	few	TRBD2	TGTGCCAGCAGCTCGACGACTAGCGGGGGCCTTCAGTACTTC	CASSSTTSGGLQYF
TRBJ1-5	TRBV6-2/TRBV6-3	.	.	TGTGCCAGCAGTTACACGTGGGGTGGCAATCAGCCCCAGCATTTT	CASSYTWGGNQPQHF
TRBJ1-1	TRBV6-2/TRBV6-3	.	.	TGTGCCAGCAGCCGGGACGGCCACCTGACTGAAGCTTTCTTT	CASSRDGHLTEAFF
TRBJ2-7	TRBV12-3/TRBV12-4	.	.	TGTGCCAGCAGTTTTGGATCCACCTCCTACGAGCAGTACTTC	CASSFGSTSYEQYF
TRBJ1-4	TRBV27	few	.	TGTGCCAGCAGTTTTACGGCAACTAATGAAAAACTGTTTTTT	CASSFTATNEKLFF
TRBJ2-7	TRBV12-3/TRBV12-4	many	TRBD1	TGTGCCAGCAGTTGGACAGGCGGGCACGAGCAGTACTTC	CASSWTGGHEQYF
TRBJ2-4	TRBV12-3/TRBV12-4	.	.	TGTGCCAGCAGGGGCGATAGCGACATTCAGTACTTC	CASRGDSDIQYF
TRBJ1-4	TRBV20-1	few	TRBD1	TGCAGTGCTAGTAGGACAGGCGATGGAAAACTGTTTTTT	CSASRTGDGKLFF
TRBJ2-3	TRBV20-1	few	TRBD2	TGCAGTGCTAGAGACCTAGCGGGGGGTATGAGCACAGATACGCAGTATTTT	CSARDLAGGMSTDTQYF
TRBJ2-7	TRBV6-1	.	TRBD1	TGTGCCAGCACCCTTCTCCCGACAGGGGGCTACGAGCAGTACTTC	CASTLLPTGGYEQYF
TRBJ2-1	TRBV11-3	few	TRBD2	TGTGCCAGCAGCCCCGGGGGGGATGAGCAGTTCTTC	CASSPGGDEQFF
TRBJ1-5	TRBV11-3	.	TRBD1	TGTGCCAGCAGCTTATTCGGACAGGGGAATCAGCCCCAGCATTTT	CASSLFGQGNQPQHF
TRBJ2-1	TRBV12-3/TRBV12-4	.	.	TGTGCCAGCAGTTTAGCGGGGGGGCCCGACAATGAGCAGTTCTTC	CASSLAGGPDNEQFF
TRBJ2-7	TRBV4-2	.	.	TGTGCCAGCAGCCAAGAAGGCAGATTGCACGAGCAGTACTTC	CASSQEGRLHEQYF
TRBJ2-3	TRBV6-2/TRBV6-3	few	.	TGTGCCAGCAGTCGTCCGGGACTTTTCACAGATACGCAGTATTTT	CASSRPGLFTDTQYF
TRBJ2-7	TRBV15	.	.	TGTGCCACCAGCAGAGTAGGAGGGGGGATTCGCGAGCAGTACTTC	CATSRVGGGIREQYF
TRBJ1-1	TRBV27	.	TRBD1	TGTGCCAGCAGGACAGGGGGCACGGACACTGAAGCTTTCTTT	CASRTGGTDTEAFF
TRBJ2-7	TRBV5-8	once	TRBD1	TGTGCCAGCGGGGACAGCCCCTACGAGCAGTACTTC	CASGDSPYEQYF
TRBJ2-2	TRBV7-2	few	.	TGTGCCAGCAGACGCGCCCCCGGGGAGCTGTTTTTT	CASRRAPGELFF
TRBJ2-1	TRBV5-4	.	.	TGTGCCAGCAGCTTACACGGAGTCCCCTCCTACAATGAGCAGTTCTTC	CASSLHGVPSYNEQFF
TRBJ2-7	TRBV11-3	few	.	TGTGCCAGCAGCTTCCCCCGCGCGATGGGGGTCTACGAGCAGTACTTC	CASSFPRAMGVYEQYF
TRBJ2-7	TRBV27	few	.	TGTGCCAGCAGTTTAGGAGCGGGCGACACCTTCTACGAGCAGTACTTC	CASSLGAGDTFYEQYF
TRBJ2-2	TRBV6-2/TRBV6-3	.	TRBD2	TGTGCCAGCAGCCGCGGGACTAGTACCGGGGAGCTGTTTTTT	CASSRGTSTGELFF
TRBJ2-6	TRBV7-8	.	.	TGTGCCAGCAGCTTAGCTGGACAGATTGCTGGGGCCAACGTCCTGACTTTC	CASSLAGQIAGANVLTF
TRBJ2-7	TRBV12-3/TRBV12-4	few	TRBD2	TGTGCCAGCAGTAACCAGCGGGGCTACGAGCAGTACTTC	CASSNQRGYEQYF
TRBJ2-7	TRBV7-9	.	TRBD1	TGTGCCAGCAGCTCAAGCCGGGACAGGGGGTTTAAGTCCGAGCAGTACTTC	CASSSSRDRGFKSEQYF
TRBJ2-7	TRBV20-1	few	TRBD1	TGCAGTGCTTTGGGACAGGGTTCCTACGAGCAGTACTTC	CSALGQGSYEQYF
TRBJ2-5	TRBV25-1	few	.	TGTGCCAGCAGTGGGCTCACAGGATTCGAGACCCAGTACTTC	CASSGLTGFETQYF
TRBJ1-5	TRBV12-3/TRBV12-4	many	.	TGTGCCAGCAGTTTTATGGCAATCAATCAGCCCCAGCATTTT	CASSFMAINQPQHF
TRBJ1-1	TRBV15	.	.	TGTGCCACCAGCAGAGGCGGGGCGTTGACTGAAGCTTTCTTT	CATSRGGALTEAFF
TRBJ2-2	TRBV20-1	many	.	TGCAGTGCTGTTAGCGGAGATACCGGGGAGCTGTTTTTT	CSAVSGDTGELFF
TRBJ2-2	TRBV7-9	.	.	TGTGCCAGCAGCGCTCACGGGGGAATAGCGAATACCGGGGAGCTGTTTTTT	CASSAHGGIANTGELFF
TRBJ2-1	TRBV7-9	.	TRBD2	TGTGCCAGCAGCACCCCAGCGGGAGCAGACAATGAGCAGTTCTTC	CASSTPAGADNEQFF
TRBJ1-5	TRBV7-2	many	.	TGTGCCAGCAGTCCCTCTAGCAATCAGCCCCAGCATTTT	CASSPSSNQPQHF
TRBJ1-4	TRBV20-1	.	TRBD1	TGCAGTGCACCCTCTCCGGGACAGGGGATTGAAAAACTGTTTTTT	CSAPSPGQGIEKLFF
TRBJ2-3	TRBV12-3/TRBV12-4	many	.	TGTGCCAGCAGTTCCCAAAGGGGGGGCGCGATAGATACGCAGTATTTT	CASSSQRGGAIDTQYF
TRBJ1-3	TRBV20-1	.	.	TGCAGTGCTAGATCGAGGGGAACTGGAAACACCATATATTTT	CSARSRGTGNTIYF
TRBJ1-1	TRBV18	few	.	TGTGCCAGCTCACCAGGGGTAGAAGCTTTCTTT	CASSPGVEAFF
TRBJ1-4	TRBV9	few	.	TGTGCCAGCAGCGCGGGGGGAAGAAGTAATGAAAAACTGTTTTTT	CASSAGGRSNEKLFF
TRBJ1-6	TRBV6-1	few	TRBD1	TGTGCCAGCAGAAGGACAGGGGGCAGGTCACCCCTCCACTTT	CASRRTGGRSPLHF
TRBJ2-3	TRBV12-3/TRBV12-4	.	.	TGTGCCAGCAGCCCAGCCATAGCGGACAGCACAGATACGCAGTATTTT	CASSPAIADSTDTQYF
TRBJ1-5	TRBV4-1	.	.	TGCGCCAGCAGCCAAGTCTTTGGGGCAGGGCATAGCAATCAGCCCCAGCATTTT	CASSQVFGAGHSNQPQHF
TRBJ1-2	TRBV20-1	few	.	TGCAGTGCTAGTTCAGGCAACTATGGCTACACCTTC	CSASSGNYGYTF
TRBJ2-7	TRBV4-3	many	.	TGCGCCAGCAGCCAAGATTTAGGGGGCGGGATCTACGAGCAGTACTTC	CASSQDLGGGIYEQYF
TRBJ2-6	TRBV20-1	.	.	TGCAGTGCGCAAGATAAATCTGGGGCCAACGTCCTGACTTTC	CSAQDKSGANVLTF
TRBJ2-3	TRBV5-5	.	.	TGTGCCAGCAGCAGCGGGACATACCTAGACACAGATACGCAGTATTTT	CASSSGTYLDTDTQYF
TRBJ1-2	TRBV7-2	many	.	TGTGCCAGCAGCGCCCGGGACACTCTCTATGGCTACACCTTC	CASSARDTLYGYTF